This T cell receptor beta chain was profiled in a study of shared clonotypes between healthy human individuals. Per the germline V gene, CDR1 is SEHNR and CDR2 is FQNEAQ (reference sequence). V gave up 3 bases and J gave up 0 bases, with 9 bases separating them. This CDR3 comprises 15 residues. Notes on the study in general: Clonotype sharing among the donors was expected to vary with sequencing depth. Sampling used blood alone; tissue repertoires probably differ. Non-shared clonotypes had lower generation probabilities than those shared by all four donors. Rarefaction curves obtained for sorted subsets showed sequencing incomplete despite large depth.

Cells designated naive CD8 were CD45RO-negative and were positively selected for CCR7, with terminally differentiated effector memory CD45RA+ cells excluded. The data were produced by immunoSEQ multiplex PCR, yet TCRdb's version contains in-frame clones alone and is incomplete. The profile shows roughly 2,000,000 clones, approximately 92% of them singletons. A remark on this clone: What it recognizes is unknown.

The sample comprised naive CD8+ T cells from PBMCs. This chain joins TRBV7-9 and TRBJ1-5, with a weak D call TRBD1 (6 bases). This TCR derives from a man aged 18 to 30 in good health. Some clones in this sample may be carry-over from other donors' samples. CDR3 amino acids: CASSFGGSSNQPQHF. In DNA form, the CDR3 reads TGTGCCAGCAGCTTCGGGGGCTCTAGCAATCAGCCCCAGCATTTT.